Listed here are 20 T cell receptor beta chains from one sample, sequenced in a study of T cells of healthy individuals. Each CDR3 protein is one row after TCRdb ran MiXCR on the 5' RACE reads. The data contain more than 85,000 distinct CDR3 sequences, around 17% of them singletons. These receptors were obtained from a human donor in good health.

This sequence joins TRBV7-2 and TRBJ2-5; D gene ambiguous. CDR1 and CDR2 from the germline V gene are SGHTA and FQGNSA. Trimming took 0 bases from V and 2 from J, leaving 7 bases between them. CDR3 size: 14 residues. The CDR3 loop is CASSLAVHQETQYF. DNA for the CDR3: TGTGCCAGCAGCTTAGCGGTGCATCAAGAGACCCAGTACTTC.

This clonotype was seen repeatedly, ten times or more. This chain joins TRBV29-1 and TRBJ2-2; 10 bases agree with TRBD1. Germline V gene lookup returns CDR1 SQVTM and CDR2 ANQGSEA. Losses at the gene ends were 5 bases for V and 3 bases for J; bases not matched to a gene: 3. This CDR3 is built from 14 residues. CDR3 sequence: CSVRGTGDTGELFF. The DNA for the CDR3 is TGCAGCGTTCGAGGGACAGGGGACACCGGGGAGCTGTTTTTT.

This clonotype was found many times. The DNA of the CDR3 is TGCAGCGCCGGGACAGGTCTCCACGAGCAGTACTTC. Translated: CSAGTGLHEQYF. The genes are TRBV29-1 and TRBJ2-7; 8 positions match TRBD1. Germline CDR1 SQVTM, CDR2 ANQGSEA. CDR3 length: 12 residues. V was pared by 7 bases and J by 5 bases, with 7 bases of the junction left unmatched.

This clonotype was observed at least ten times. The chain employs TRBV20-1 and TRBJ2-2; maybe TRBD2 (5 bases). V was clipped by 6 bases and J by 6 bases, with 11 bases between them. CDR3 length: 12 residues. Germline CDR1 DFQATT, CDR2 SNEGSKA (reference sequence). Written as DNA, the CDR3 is TGCAGTGCATCAGAGCGGCCCGGGGAGCTGTTTTTT. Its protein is CSASERPGELFF.

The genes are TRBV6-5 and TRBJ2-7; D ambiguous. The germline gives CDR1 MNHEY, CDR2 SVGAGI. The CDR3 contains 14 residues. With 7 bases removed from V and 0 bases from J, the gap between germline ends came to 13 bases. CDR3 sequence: CASKSTVPSYEQYF. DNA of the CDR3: TGTGCCAGCAAAAGTACAGTACCCTCCTACGAGCAGTACTTC.

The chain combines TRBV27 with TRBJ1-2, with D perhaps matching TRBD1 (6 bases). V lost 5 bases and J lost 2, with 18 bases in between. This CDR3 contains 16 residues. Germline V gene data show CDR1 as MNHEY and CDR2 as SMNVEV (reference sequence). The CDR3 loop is CASSNGLQGENYGYTF. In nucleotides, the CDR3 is TGTGCCAGCAGTAACGGGCTACAGGGTGAGAACTATGGCTACACCTTC.

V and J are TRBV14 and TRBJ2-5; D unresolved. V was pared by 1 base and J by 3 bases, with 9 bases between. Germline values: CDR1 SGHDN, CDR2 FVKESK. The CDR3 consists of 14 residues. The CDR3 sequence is CASSQVRREETQYF. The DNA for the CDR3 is TGTGCCAGCAGCCAAGTTAGGAGAGAAGAGACCCAGTACTTC.

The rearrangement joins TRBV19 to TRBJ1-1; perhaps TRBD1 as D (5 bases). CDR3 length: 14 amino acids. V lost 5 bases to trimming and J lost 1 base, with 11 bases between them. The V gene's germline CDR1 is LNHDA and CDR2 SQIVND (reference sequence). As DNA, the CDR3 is TGTGCCAGTAGTCCCCGACAGACGAACACTGAAGCTTTCTTT. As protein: CASSPRQTNTEAFF.

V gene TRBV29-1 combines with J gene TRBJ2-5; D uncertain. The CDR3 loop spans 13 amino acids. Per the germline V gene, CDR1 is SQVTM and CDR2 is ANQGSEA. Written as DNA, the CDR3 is TGCGCCACCGAAAGAAGCCCCCAAGAGACCCAGTACTTC. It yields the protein CATERSPQETQYF.

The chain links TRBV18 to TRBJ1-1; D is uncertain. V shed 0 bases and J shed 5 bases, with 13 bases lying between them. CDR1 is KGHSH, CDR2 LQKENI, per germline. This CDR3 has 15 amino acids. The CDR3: CASSPPADPKTEAFF. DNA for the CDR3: TGTGCCAGCTCACCACCGGCGGACCCGAAGACTGAAGCTTTCTTT.

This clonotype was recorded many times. The CDR3 reads CASSSERGTGGEQPQHF. CDR3 bases: TGTGCCAGCAGTTCGGAACGGGGGACAGGGGGCGAACAGCCCCAGCATTTT. The chain combines TRBV6-2 or TRBV6-3 with TRBJ1-5, with 12 bases that match TRBD1. The J segment lost 7 bases and the V segment lost 4 bases, leaving 11 bases of the junction unmatched. This CDR3 is built from 17 residues. Per the germline V gene, CDR1 is MNHEY and CDR2 is SVGEGT.

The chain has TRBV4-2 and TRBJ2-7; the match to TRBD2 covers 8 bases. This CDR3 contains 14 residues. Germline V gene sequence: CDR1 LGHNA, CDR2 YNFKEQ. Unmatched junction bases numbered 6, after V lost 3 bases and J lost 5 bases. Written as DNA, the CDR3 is TGTGCCAGCAGCCAGTCAAGCGGGAGCAACGAGCAGTACTTC. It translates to CASSQSSGSNEQYF.

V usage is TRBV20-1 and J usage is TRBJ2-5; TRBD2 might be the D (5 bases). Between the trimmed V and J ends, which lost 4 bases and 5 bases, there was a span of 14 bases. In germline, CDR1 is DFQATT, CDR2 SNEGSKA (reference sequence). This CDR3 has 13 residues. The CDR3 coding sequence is TGCAGTGCTAAGCCCACGGGGTGGGAGACCCAGTACTTC. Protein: CSAKPTGWETQYF.

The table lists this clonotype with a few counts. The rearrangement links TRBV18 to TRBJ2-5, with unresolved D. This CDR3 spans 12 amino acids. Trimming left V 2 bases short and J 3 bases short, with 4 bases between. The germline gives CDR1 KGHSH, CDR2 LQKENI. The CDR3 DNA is TGTGCCAGCTCACCAAGGGAAGAGACCCAGTACTTC. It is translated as CASSPREETQYF.

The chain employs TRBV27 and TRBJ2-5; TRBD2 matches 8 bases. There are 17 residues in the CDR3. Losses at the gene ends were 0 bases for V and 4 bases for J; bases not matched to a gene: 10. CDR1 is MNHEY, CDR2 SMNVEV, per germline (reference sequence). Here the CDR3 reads CASSLSAPGLVSETQYF. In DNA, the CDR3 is TGTGCCAGCAGTTTATCAGCACCGGGACTAGTATCAGAGACCCAGTACTTC.

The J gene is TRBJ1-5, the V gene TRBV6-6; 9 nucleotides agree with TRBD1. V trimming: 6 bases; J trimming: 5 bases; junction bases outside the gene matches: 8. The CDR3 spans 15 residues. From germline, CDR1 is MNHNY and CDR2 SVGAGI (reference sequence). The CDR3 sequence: CASSRDREAYQPQHF. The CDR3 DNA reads TGTGCCAGCAGCAGGGACAGGGAAGCTTATCAGCCCCAGCATTTT.

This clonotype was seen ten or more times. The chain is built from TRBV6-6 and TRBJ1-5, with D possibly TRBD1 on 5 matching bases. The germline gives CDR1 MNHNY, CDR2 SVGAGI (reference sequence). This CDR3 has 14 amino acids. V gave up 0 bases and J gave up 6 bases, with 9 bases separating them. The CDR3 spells CASSYSQGGQPQHF. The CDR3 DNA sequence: TGTGCCAGCAGTTACTCCCAGGGTGGTCAGCCCCAGCATTTT.

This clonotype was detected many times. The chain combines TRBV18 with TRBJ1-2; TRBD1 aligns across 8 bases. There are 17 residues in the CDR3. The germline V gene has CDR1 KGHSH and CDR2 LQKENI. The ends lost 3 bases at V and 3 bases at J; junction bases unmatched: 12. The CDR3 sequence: CASSPMGQASPDYGYTF. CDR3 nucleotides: TGTGCCAGCTCACCGATGGGACAGGCGTCACCAGACTATGGCTACACCTTC.

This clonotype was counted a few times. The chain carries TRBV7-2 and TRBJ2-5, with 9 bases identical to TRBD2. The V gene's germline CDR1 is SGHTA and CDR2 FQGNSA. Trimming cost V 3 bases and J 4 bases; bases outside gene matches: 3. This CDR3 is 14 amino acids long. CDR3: CASSFSGGRETQYF. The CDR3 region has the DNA TGTGCCAGCAGCTTTAGCGGGGGCCGAGAGACCCAGTACTTC.

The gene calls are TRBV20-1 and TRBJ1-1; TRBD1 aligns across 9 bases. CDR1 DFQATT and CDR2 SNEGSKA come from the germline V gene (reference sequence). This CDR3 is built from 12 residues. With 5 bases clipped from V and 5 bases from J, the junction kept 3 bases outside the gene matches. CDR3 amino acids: CSAHRGHTEAFF. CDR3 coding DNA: TGCAGTGCTCACAGGGGGCATACTGAAGCTTTCTTT.